The rows below give T cell receptor beta chains drawn from one sample of a study of T cells of healthy individuals. TCRdb re-derived calls from the 5' RACE reads in MiXCR, one entry per CDR3 protein. The top ten hold around 6.4% of the sample, which has about 96,000 distinct CDR3 sequences, approximately 15% seen once. Receptors were obtained from a human donor in good health. Each CDR3 is given with its conserved first and last residue. D genes are given only for firm matches. Clone size is not always given. Where it is, it says once, few, many or a class for expanded clones.

>TRBJ2-7|few|TRBD2|TRBV14
CASSPGRGEQYF
TGTGCCAGCAGCCCAGGGAGGGGCGAGCAGTACTTC
>TRBJ1-2|few|NA|TRBV5-1
CASRGSEYGYTF
TGCGCCAGCAGAGGATCGGAATATGGCTACACCTTC
>TRBJ1-2|NA|NA|TRBV6-2/TRBV6-3
CASSYSTYYGYTF
TGTGCCAGCAGTTACTCCACATATTATGGCTACACCTTC
>TRBJ1-2|NA|TRBD1|TRBV4-1
CASSQPGQGAKGYTF
TGCGCCAGCAGCCAACCGGGACAGGGGGCTAAAGGCTACACCTTC
>TRBJ1-5|NA|TRBD1|TRBV2
CASSGLDRGIQPQHF
TGTGCCAGCAGTGGGCTTGACAGGGGGATTCAGCCCCAGCATTTT
>TRBJ2-1|few|TRBD1|TRBV10-3
CAISERDREIEQFF
TGTGCCATCAGTGAGAGGGACAGGGAGATTGAGCAGTTCTTC
>TRBJ1-1|many|NA|TRBV12-3/TRBV12-4
CASSLGGGEAFF
TGTGCCAGCAGTTTAGGCGGTGGAGAGGCTTTCTTT
>TRBJ2-1|few|NA|TRBV18
CASSPRENEQFF
TGTGCCAGCTCACCACGCGAGAATGAGCAGTTCTTC
>TRBJ1-2|few|NA|TRBV18
CASSPHRDAEGYTF
TGTGCCAGCTCACCACACCGGGACGCAGAAGGCTACACCTTC
>TRBJ2-3|few|NA|TRBV6-5
CASSYKSAFSTDTQYF
TGTGCCAGCAGTTACAAGTCAGCCTTTAGCACAGATACGCAGTATTTT
>TRBJ2-7|NA|NA|TRBV7-9
CVESGQSYEQYF
TGTGTAGAAAGCGGGCAGTCCTACGAGCAGTACTTC
>TRBJ2-2|NA|NA|TRBV11-1
CASSLRYTGELFF
TGTGCCAGCAGCTTGCGGTACACCGGGGAGCTGTTTTTT
>TRBJ1-1|few|NA|TRBV20-1
CSARPQRRRTNTEAFF
TGCAGTGCTAGACCCCAAAGGCGGCGGACGAACACTGAAGCTTTCTTT
>TRBJ2-2|NA|NA|TRBV29-1
CSVVIYTGELFF
TGCAGCGTTGTTATTTACACCGGGGAGCTGTTTTTT
>TRBJ2-3|NA|NA|TRBV7-2
CASSLRSRASTDTQYF
TGTGCCAGCAGCTTAAGGTCTAGAGCTAGCACAGATACGCAGTATTTT
>TRBJ1-1|NA|NA|TRBV20-1
CSATVGTNTEAFF
TGCAGTGCTACGGTTGGCACGAACACTGAAGCTTTCTTT